Presented here are 24 T cell receptor beta chains from one specimen sequenced in a study of T cell responses to AZD1222 COVID-19 vaccine. Here immunoSEQ multiplex PCR was the method, and the copy in TCRdb shows in-frame clones only, minus some. The sample includes approximately 120,000 clones, more than 80% of them seen just once. Material: peripheral blood, obtained on day 0 of AZD1222 vaccination. These receptors were taken from an adult in good health.

V usage is TRBV7-2 and J usage is TRBJ1-5, with D unclear. Germline-derived CDR1 and CDR2 are SGHTA and FQGNSA. This CDR3 is 13 amino acids long. The germline V and J ends were trimmed by 5 bases and 2 bases, with 7 bases remaining between them. The CDR3 DNA reads TGTGCCAGCAGCCAGGCCGGCAATCAGCCCCAGCATTTT. This codes for CASSQAGNQPQHF.

V gene TRBV10-3 combines with J gene TRBJ2-7; D unresolved. The germline gives CDR1 ENHRY, CDR2 SYGVKD. This CDR3 has 14 amino acids. Trimming pared 5 bases from V and 1 base from J, leaving 12 bases between. CDR3 sequence: CAISLNVNSYEQYF. Written as DNA, the CDR3 is TGTGCCATCAGTTTGAATGTAAATTCCTACGAGCAGTACTTC.

CDR3 in amino acids: CASSLTDSSYNEQFF. Here the CDR3 DNA reads TGTGCCAGCAGCTTAACCGACTCGAGCTACAATGAGCAGTTCTTC. The chain is built from TRBV11-3 and TRBJ2-1; no definite D call. Per the germline V gene, CDR1 is SGHNT and CDR2 is YENEEA. Trimming took off 2 bases at V and 3 bases at J, with 11 bases between the two ends. There are 15 residues in the CDR3.

The chain uses TRBV4-1 and TRBJ1-5; the D gene is possibly TRBD1 (5 bases). The CDR3 sequence is 15 residues long. The V gene lost 1 base and the J gene lost 9 bases, with 16 bases spanning the gap. CDR1 and CDR2 from the germline V gene are MGHRA and YSYEKL. The CDR3 sequence: CASSQGGTARRPQHF. The CDR3 region has the DNA TGCGCCAGCAGCCAAGGGGGCACAGCCCGTCGGCCCCAGCATTTT.

The rearrangement uses TRBV28 and TRBJ1-5; 7 nucleotides line up with TRBD1. CDR1 is MDHEN, CDR2 SYDVKM, per germline. Germline trimming cut 3 bases from V and 1 base from J; bases unmatched to any gene: 6. CDR3 length: 16 residues. This chain's CDR3 is CASSFIDRVSNQPQHF. CDR3 sequence (DNA): TGTGCCAGCAGTTTTATTGACAGGGTAAGCAATCAGCCCCAGCATTTT.

The chain is built from TRBV24-1 and TRBJ2-3; D is perhaps TRBD1 (5 bases). The CDR3 extends over 14 amino acids. The V end was cut by 4 bases, the J end by 6 bases, with 13 bases between. Germline V gene lookup returns CDR1 KGHDR and CDR2 SFDVKD. The CDR3 protein is CATSDLSGLDTQYF. The CDR3 DNA is TGTGCCACCAGTGACCTATCAGGGCTTGATACGCAGTATTTT.

The J gene is TRBJ1-2, the V gene TRBV10-3, with D maybe TRBD1 (6 bases). Between the trimmed V and J ends, which lost 10 bases and 4 bases, there was a span of 22 bases. The CDR3 length is 15 residues. Per germline, CDR1 ENHRY and CDR2 SYGVKD. The CDR3 loop reads CATKGVGASAYGYTF. The CDR3, as DNA: TGTGCCACCAAGGGGGTGGGAGCGTCGGCCTATGGCTACACCTTC.

This clone appeared a single time. V is TRBV30 and J is TRBJ1-1; no firm D call. Per germline, CDR1 GTSNPN and CDR2 SVGIG (reference sequence). The CDR3 is 13 residues long. Trimming shortened V by 7 bases and J by 0 bases, and 12 bases separated the two germline ends. The CDR3 sequence: CALSRTVNTEAFF. CDR3 bases: TGTGCCTTGAGCCGGACGGTGAACACTGAAGCTTTCTTT.

The chain combines TRBV28 with TRBJ2-1; TRBD2 aligns across 9 bases. Germline V gene sequence: CDR1 MDHEN, CDR2 SYDVKM. The CDR3 consists of 16 residues. V trimming: 8 bases; J trimming: 0 bases; junction bases outside the gene matches: 8. CDR3 nucleotides: TGTGCCAGCCGGGAGCTTAGCGGGAGCTCCTACAATGAGCAGTTCTTC. The encoded protein is CASRELSGSSYNEQFF.

V is TRBV19 and J is TRBJ1-2; D call uncertain. This CDR3 comprises 12 residues. Germline V gene lookup returns CDR1 LNHDA and CDR2 SQIVND (reference sequence). Trimming removed 6 bases from V and 8 bases from J, with 13 bases in between. CDR3 nucleotides: TGTGCCAGTAGAGGCAGCCTAAGAGGCTACACCTTC. Translation gives CASRGSLRGYTF.

This clone showed up just once. The chain carries TRBV28 and TRBJ1-6; no clear D gene. Germline-derived CDR1 and CDR2 are MDHEN and SYDVKM. This CDR3 region has 12 residues. The V gene lost 7 bases and the J gene lost 7 bases, with 8 bases spanning the gap. CDR3 nucleotide sequence: TGTGCCAGCAACGGAGGGAATTCACCCCTCCACTTT. Its translation: CASNGGNSPLHF. Based on the CDR3 plus reference TRBV28 and TRBJ1-6, the full variable domain is DVKVTQSSRYLVKRTGEKVFLECVQDMDHENMFWYRQDPGLGLRLIYFSYDVKMKEKGDIPEGYSVSREKKERFSLILESASTNQTSMYLCASNGGNSPLHFGNGTRLTVT.

The CDR3 reads CASSSPGLVYNEQFF. The CDR3 DNA is TGTGCCAGTAGTTCGCCGGGACTAGTTTACAATGAGCAGTTCTTC. This rearrangement joins TRBV19 to TRBJ2-1; 8 positions agree with TRBD2. The J segment lost 4 bases and the V segment lost 5 bases, leaving 7 bases of the junction unmatched. The CDR3 consists of 15 residues. CDR1 and CDR2 (germline): LNHDA, SQIVND (reference sequence). The variable domain in full, completed from reference TRBV19 and TRBJ2-1, reads DGGITQSPKYLFRKEGQNVTLSCEQNLNHDAMYWYRQDPGQGLRLIYYSQIVNDFQKGDIAEGYSVSREKKESFPLTVTSAQKNPTAFYLCASSSPGLVYNEQFFGPGTRLTVL.

CDR3 amino acids: CASSLRGGSYEQYF. CDR3 bases: TGTGCCAGCTCTCTGAGGGGCGGCTCCTACGAGCAGTACTTC. The chain recombines TRBV9 with TRBJ2-7; D may correspond to TRBD1 or TRBD2 (5 bases each). V dropped 7 bases and J dropped 0 bases, with 14 bases sitting between them. The CDR3 totals 14 residues. The germline V gene encodes CDR1 SGDLS and CDR2 YYNGEE. The complete variable domain, with remaining parts taken from reference TRBV9 and TRBJ2-7, reads DSGVTQTPKHLITATGQRVTLRCSPRSGDLSVYWYQQSLDQGLQFLIQYYNGEERAKGNILERFSAQQFPDLHSELNLSSLELGDSALYFCASSLRGGSYEQYFGPGTRLTVT.

V and J are TRBV28 and TRBJ1-2, with no clear D. CDR1 is MDHEN, CDR2 SYDVKM, per germline. The CDR3 runs 16 residues. Trimming removed 5 bases from V and 3 bases from J, with 19 bases in between. The CDR3 reads CASSQLRLPQHYGYTF. DNA for the CDR3: TGTGCCAGCAGTCAACTTCGGCTTCCCCAGCACTATGGCTACACCTTC.

This clone was observed once. This chain connects TRBV27 to TRBJ2-7; D is uncertain. The CDR3 spans 13 residues. Trimming removed 4 bases from V and 4 bases from J, with 11 bases in between. Germline V lookup: CDR1 MNHEY, CDR2 SMNVEV (reference sequence). Here the CDR3 DNA reads TGTGCCAGCAGTTATCAGTCCCAGTACGAGCAGTACTTC. Translated: CASSYQSQYEQYF.

The chain is built from TRBV2 and TRBJ2-5; D is undetermined. This CDR3 has 12 residues. Trimming pared 7 bases from V and 5 bases from J, leaving 11 bases between. Per germline, CDR1 SNHLY and CDR2 FYNNEI. The CDR3 DNA is TGTGCCAGCACCTACCAACGCGAGACCCAGTACTTC. This sequence encodes CASTYQRETQYF.

The V gene is TRBV19, the J gene TRBJ1-5; 11 bases match TRBD1. CDR3 length equals 15 residues. The V gene end was trimmed by 10 bases and the J gene end by 3 bases; junction bases not matched to a gene: 8. The germline CDR1 and CDR2 sequences are LNHDA and SQIVND (reference sequence). In nucleotides, the CDR3 is TGTGCCACCCCACCAGGACAGGGGGCCAATCAGCCCCAGCATTTT. It codes for CATPPGQGANQPQHF. Using reference TRBV19 and TRBJ1-5 for the parts outside the CDR3, the full variable domain is DGGITQSPKYLFRKEGQNVTLSCEQNLNHDAMYWYRQDPGQGLRLIYYSQIVNDFQKGDIAEGYSVSREKKESFPLTVTSAQKNPTAFYLCATPPGQGANQPQHFGDGTRLSIL.

The J gene is TRBJ1-6, the V gene TRBV9; no clear D gene. This CDR3 contains 12 residues. The germline gives CDR1 SGDLS, CDR2 YYNGEE. The V end lost 5 bases, the J end lost 10 bases, and 10 bases lay between the germline ends. CDR3 loop: CASSEVGSPLHF. In DNA, the CDR3 is TGTGCCAGCAGTGAGGTTGGATCACCCCTCCACTTT. Complete variable domain (other parts from reference TRBV9 and TRBJ1-6): DSGVTQTPKHLITATGQRVTLRCSPRSGDLSVYWYQQSLDQGLQFLIQYYNGEERAKGNILERFSAQQFPDLHSELNLSSLELGDSALYFCASSEVGSPLHFGNGTRLTVT.

V gene TRBV7-9 combines with J gene TRBJ2-1, with 7 bases fitting TRBD2. Losses at the gene ends were 2 bases for V and 11 bases for J; bases not matched to a gene: 9. Germline CDR1 is SEHNR and CDR2 is FQNEAQ (reference sequence). CDR3 length: 14 amino acids. CDR3 protein: CASSLSRGDQKQFF. In DNA, the CDR3 is TGTGCCAGCAGCTTAAGCCGGGGGGACCAAAAGCAGTTCTTC.

This chain links TRBV2 with TRBJ2-7; 7 bases fit TRBD1. This CDR3 has 16 residues. J was trimmed by 6 bases and V by 1 base; bases with no gene match: 12. Germline V gene data show CDR1 as SNHLY and CDR2 as FYNNEI. For the CDR3, the DNA is TGTGCCAGCAGTGAAGTCCCACAGGGGCGTGAGGGCGAGCAGTACTTC. Encoded protein: CASSEVPQGREGEQYF.

The chain combines TRBV11-2 with TRBJ2-2; D gene uncertain. This CDR3 is built from 16 residues. The germline CDR1 and CDR2 sequences are SGHAT and FQNNGV. Deletions cut 1 base from V and 3 bases from J, with 12 bases between. The CDR3 region is CASSLAGRRDTGELFF. The CDR3 nucleotides read TGTGCCAGCAGCTTAGCGGGCCGACGGGACACCGGGGAGCTGTTTTTT.

Concerning this clone: This sample also contains other DNA sequences that code for the same CDR3. This chain connects TRBV3-1 (or the pseudogene TRBV3-2) to TRBJ1-1, with D hard to call. V was trimmed by 6 bases and J by 0 bases, leaving 8 bases between them. The CDR3 is 13 residues long. Germline V CDR1 and CDR2: LGHDT, YNNKEL (reference sequence). This CDR3 is CASSRNMNTEAFF. The CDR3 nucleotides are TGTGCCAGCAGTCGCAATATGAACACTGAAGCTTTCTTT.

This clone was seen more than once but under ten times. CDR3 loop: CASSLYTDQPQHF. In DNA, the CDR3 is TGTGCCAGCAGCTTATATACGGATCAGCCCCAGCATTTT. The J gene is TRBJ1-5, the V gene TRBV7-3, with no clear D. Germline lookup yields CDR1 SGHTA and CDR2 FQGTGA. This CDR3 comprises 13 residues. V was pared by 2 bases and J by 5 bases, with 7 bases between.

The chain is built from TRBV5-4 and TRBJ1-6; D ambiguous. Germline CDR1 SGHNT, CDR2 YYREEE (reference sequence). V lost 1 base, J lost 13 bases, and 3 bases lay in between. The CDR3 loop spans 10 amino acids. CDR3 sequence reads: CASSLTPLHF. In nucleotides, the CDR3 is TGTGCCAGCAGCTTGACCCCCCTCCACTTT.